This is a list of T cell receptor beta chains from one sample in a study of molecular identifiers for immune sequencing clone quantification. TCRdb ran MiXCR on the PCR reads and lists one entry per CDR3 protein. The sample carries more than 450,000 distinct CDR3 sequences, about 26% recorded once. Input material: naive CD8+ T cells from blood, with Jurkat cell RNA spiked in. The source of these receptors is a human donor in good health. Some libraries in this study had Jurkat cell RNA spiked in. CDR3s include the opening cysteine and the closing phenylalanine or tryptophan. Each record gives: J gene, clone size, D gene, V gene, CDR3 protein, CDR3 DNA. A D gene is named only where the DNA matches it firmly. Clone size, where shown, is once, few, many, or a class for clones that have expanded.

TRBJ2-7 | - | TRBD1 | TRBV20-1 | CSARARGGTGSYYEQYF | TGCAGTGCTAGAGCCCGTGGCGGGACAGGGTCTTACTACGAGCAGTACTTC
TRBJ1-4 | many | TRBD1 | TRBV12-3/TRBV12-4 | CASSYAGTGAPDEKLFF | TGTGCCAGCAGTTACGCCGGGACAGGGGCCCCCGATGAAAAACTGTTTTTT
TRBJ2-7 | - | TRBD1 | TRBV14 | CASSQHSGTAWDEQYF | TGTGCCAGCAGCCAACACTCCGGGACAGCGTGGGACGAGCAGTACTTC
TRBJ2-3 | many | TRBD1 | TRBV2 | CASFVTGQGSNTQYF | TGTGCCAGCTTTGTGACGGGACAGGGAAGTAATACGCAGTATTTT
TRBJ2-3 | - | TRBD2 | TRBV4-3 | CASSQDKAGGLLDTQYF | TGCGCCAGCAGCCAAGATAAAGCGGGAGGGCTGTTAGATACGCAGTATTTT
TRBJ2-3 | many | - | TRBV5-1 | CASSPDTFRTDTQYF | TGCGCCAGCAGCCCGGACACATTCCGCACAGATACGCAGTATTTT
TRBJ1-1 | many | - | TRBV6-1 | CASRDRNTEAFF | TGTGCCAGCAGGGACAGGAACACTGAAGCTTTCTTT
TRBJ2-7 | - | TRBD2 | TRBV4-2 | CASSPSAGGYYEQYF | TGTGCCAGCAGCCCCTCAGCGGGAGGGTATTACGAGCAGTACTTC
TRBJ2-1 | - | TRBD2 | TRBV30 | CAWSPTGLAGDEQFF | TGTGCCTGGAGTCCGACGGGACTAGCGGGGGATGAGCAGTTCTTC
TRBJ2-1 | - | TRBD2 | TRBV3-1 | CASSDRTSGSNEQFF | TGTGCCAGCAGCGACCGGACTAGCGGGAGTAATGAGCAGTTCTTC
TRBJ2-7 | - | TRBD2 | TRBV13 | CTSSFTGRADEQYF | TGTACCAGCAGCTTTACCGGGAGGGCTGACGAGCAGTACTTC
TRBJ1-3 | - | TRBD1 | TRBV5-4 | CASSPGTAGNTMYF | TGTGCCAGCAGCCCAGGGACAGCAGGAAACACCATGTATTTT
TRBJ2-1 | few | TRBD2 | TRBV4-3 | CASSQQLAGGTNEQFF | TGCGCCAGCAGCCAACAACTAGCGGGGGGTACCAATGAGCAGTTCTTC
TRBJ2-3 | few | TRBD2 | TRBV11-2 | CASSSSGIITDTQYF | TGTGCCAGCAGCTCTAGCGGGATAATCACAGATACGCAGTATTTT
TRBJ1-1 | many | - | TRBV4-3 | CASSQDRGVWAEAFF | TGCGCCAGCAGCCAAGATCGGGGGGTTTGGGCTGAAGCTTTCTTT
TRBJ2-5 | - | - | TRBV11-2 | CASSLSGYTETQYF | TGTGCCAGCAGCTTATCTGGGTATACGGAGACCCAGTACTTC
TRBJ2-1 | - | TRBD2 | TRBV7-9 | CASSWSGGYYNEQFF | TGTGCCAGCAGCTGGAGCGGGGGGTACTACAATGAGCAGTTCTTC
TRBJ2-3 | - | TRBD1 | TRBV27 | CASSPLQGGTDTQYF | TGTGCCAGCAGTCCACTACAGGGGGGCACAGATACGCAGTATTTT
TRBJ2-2 | - | TRBD1 | TRBV6-6 | CASSSPDRAGGELFF | TGTGCCAGCAGTTCCCCGGACAGGGCCGGCGGGGAGCTGTTTTTT
TRBJ1-1 | few | - | TRBV2 | CASSKRPGGATEAFF | TGTGCCAGCAGTAAACGGCCCGGGGGCGCAACTGAAGCTTTCTTT
TRBJ2-3 | - | TRBD2 | TRBV28 | CASSFAGRAATQYF | TGTGCCAGCAGTTTTGCGGGGAGGGCCGCTACGCAGTATTTT
TRBJ2-2 | - | - | TRBV4-2 | CASSQDFAGELFF | TGTGCCAGCAGCCAAGATTTTGCCGGGGAGCTGTTTTTT
TRBJ2-7 | many | TRBD2 | TRBV7-2 | CASSIAGAGYEQYF | TGTGCCAGCAGCATAGCGGGAGCGGGATACGAGCAGTACTTC
TRBJ2-1 | once | - | TRBV2 | CASSKALRISYNEQFF | TGTGCCAGCAGTAAAGCGCTGCGGATATCCTACAATGAGCAGTTCTTC
TRBJ2-3 | many | - | TRBV27 | CASSLLDGATDTQYF | TGTGCCAGCAGTTTATTAGATGGCGCCACAGATACGCAGTATTTT
TRBJ2-3 | few | TRBD2 | TRBV19 | CASRHAGGRGTDTQYF | TGTGCCAGTAGGCATGCGGGGGGGCGAGGCACAGATACGCAGTATTTT
TRBJ1-1 | once | - | TRBV6-6 | CASGYTGLNTEAFF | TGTGCCAGCGGTTACACAGGCTTGAACACTGAAGCTTTCTTT
TRBJ1-4 | - | - | TRBV4-1 | CASSRTPPGVTNEKLFF | TGCGCCAGCAGCCGGACCCCCCCAGGGGTTACTAATGAAAAACTGTTTTTT
TRBJ2-1 | - | - | TRBV6-5 | CASSVNSQGWGEQFF | TGTGCCAGCAGTGTCAACTCCCAGGGATGGGGTGAGCAGTTCTTC
TRBJ2-3 | few | - | TRBV19 | CASSILDSANTQYF | TGTGCCAGTAGTATTTTGGACAGCGCGAATACGCAGTATTTT
TRBJ2-3 | - | TRBD2 | TRBV19 | CASSPKGLAGDSGTDTQYF | TGTGCCAGTAGTCCAAAGGGACTAGCGGGAGATTCGGGCACAGATACGCAGTATTTT
TRBJ2-7 | many | TRBD1 | TRBV7-9 | CASSRQGSYEQYF | TGTGCCAGCAGCCGACAGGGGTCCTACGAGCAGTACTTC
TRBJ2-7 | few | TRBD1 | TRBV20-1 | CSARGPGQHYEQYF | TGCAGTGCTAGGGGCCCGGGACAGCACTACGAGCAGTACTTC
TRBJ2-1 | few | TRBD2 | TRBV19 | CASSSGLFREQFF | TGTGCCAGTAGTTCGGGACTATTCCGCGAGCAGTTCTTC
TRBJ2-7 | - | TRBD1 | TRBV27 | CASSSNRGYTYEQYF | TGTGCCAGCAGTTCGAACAGGGGGTATACCTACGAGCAGTACTTC
TRBJ2-7 | - | TRBD2 | TRBV4-3 | CASSQDQGGASAEQYF | TGCGCCAGCAGCCAAGACCAGGGAGGGGCTAGCGCCGAGCAGTACTTC
TRBJ2-7 | - | TRBD1 | TRBV3-1 | CASSGRTGTEQYF | TGTGCCAGCAGCGGGCGGACAGGGACCGAGCAGTACTTC
TRBJ2-4 | many | TRBD1 | TRBV5-1 | CASSLAPGGENIQYF | TGCGCCAGCAGCTTGGCACCAGGGGGCGAAAACATTCAGTACTTC
TRBJ2-2 | - | - | TRBV24-1 | CATRSTGELFF | TGTGCCACTCGGTCCACCGGGGAGCTGTTTTTT
TRBJ2-5 | - | TRBD2 | TRBV12-3/TRBV12-4 | CASSLPGLAGETQYF | TGTGCCAGCAGTCTACCCGGACTAGCGGGAGAGACCCAGTACTTC
TRBJ2-7 | many | - | TRBV7-9 | CASSPLDYEQYF | TGTGCCAGCAGCCCACTAGATTACGAGCAGTACTTC
TRBJ2-7 | few | TRBD2 | TRBV28 | CASSSGLAGVIDEQYF | TGTGCCAGCAGTTCCGGACTAGCGGGAGTTATCGACGAGCAGTACTTC
TRBJ1-1 | many | - | TRBV28 | CASTHYVHSDTEAFF | TGTGCCAGCACCCATTATGTACATTCGGACACTGAAGCTTTCTTT
TRBJ1-1 | - | - | TRBV10-3 | CAIRRVGEFDTEAFF | TGTGCCATCAGGAGGGTGGGCGAGTTTGACACTGAAGCTTTCTTT
TRBJ1-1 | many | - | TRBV4-3 | CASSQDISRGYTEAFF | TGCGCCAGCAGCCAAGATATCTCACGGGGGTACACTGAAGCTTTCTTT
TRBJ2-2 | many | - | TRBV29-1 | CSVESDHTGELFF | TGCAGCGTTGAAAGTGATCACACCGGGGAGCTGTTTTTT
TRBJ1-1 | few | - | TRBV19 | CASNKGSNTEAFF | TGTGCCAGTAATAAGGGGTCTAACACTGAAGCTTTCTTT
TRBJ2-3 | many | - | TRBV28 | CASSTQGPSTDTQYF | TGTGCCAGCAGTACCCAGGGCCCCTCCACAGATACGCAGTATTTT
TRBJ1-2 | - | TRBD1 | TRBV14 | CASSQVGGRGNYGNTF | TGTGCCAGCAGCCAAGTAGGGGGCAGGGGGAACTATGGCAACACCTTC
TRBJ1-1 | many | - | TRBV4-3 | CASSSWDSMNTEAFF | TGCGCCAGCAGCAGTTGGGATTCCATGAACACTGAAGCTTTCTTT
TRBJ2-7 | - | TRBD1 | TRBV27 | CASSTTGGVIYEQYF | TGTGCCAGCAGTACAACAGGGGGCGTTATATACGAGCAGTACTTC